These T cell receptor beta chains were read from a single sample in a study of T cell responses to AZD1222 COVID-19 vaccine. TCRdb's copy holds only in-frame clones and misses some; the assay was immunoSEQ multiplex PCR. The table records 150,000 to 200,000 clones, 90% of them present only once. This specimen consisted of peripheral blood, obtained on day 0 of AZD1222 vaccination. The source of these receptors is an adult in good health. CDR3s leave out the opening cysteine and the closing phenylalanine or tryptophan. Size is omitted from some rows. Given values are once, few, many or a class for expanded clones.

J gene	V gene	clone size	CDR3 protein
TRBJ2-7	TRBV4-2	-	ASSQDQSSYEQY
TRBJ1-1	TRBV14	-	ASSASRRGNTEAF
TRBJ2-1	TRBV3-1/TRBV3-2	-	ASSPLYAAYNEQF
TRBJ1-5	TRBV6-5	once	ASRLTGIHQPQH
TRBJ1-1	TRBV6-2/TRBV6-3	-	ASSYEAVNTEAF
TRBJ2-5	TRBV19	-	ASSRGGLAAVVETQY
TRBJ2-1	TRBV27	-	ASTSGSKDEQF
TRBJ1-1	TRBV6-2/TRBV6-3	once	ASSPRIQGVEAF
TRBJ1-2	TRBV5-1	-	ASSLEGAGGYT
TRBJ2-7	TRBV6-2/TRBV6-3	medium-sized	ASSPPGDRSQKKQY
TRBJ1-5	TRBV6-2/TRBV6-3	-	ASSPWRGQGANQPQH
TRBJ1-4	TRBV10-3	-	AISGGQGNEKLF
TRBJ2-1	TRBV12-3/TRBV12-4	-	ASSPLRYEQF
TRBJ1-2	TRBV19	-	ASSEQGTYGYT
TRBJ2-1	TRBV12-3/TRBV12-4	-	ASSWETYNEQF
TRBJ2-1	TRBV19	-	ASSTARDEQF
TRBJ2-3	TRBV6-6	-	ASSYEGGEDTQY
TRBJ2-5	TRBV30	-	AWSPGAGHQETQY
TRBJ1-2	TRBV5-4	-	ASSSGMEALDYGYT
TRBJ2-4	TRBV7-9	-	ASSPDQY
TRBJ2-3	TRBV7-3	-	ASSLALSTDTQY
TRBJ2-7	TRBV6-5	-	ASSYRPTASSYEQY
TRBJ2-7	TRBV19	once	ASMFSGREQY
TRBJ1-2	TRBV24-1	-	ATSDLAGTGESGGYT
TRBJ2-6	TRBV10-3	-	AIRKQGATGANVLT
TRBJ2-7	TRBV6-5	-	ASSSGLAGYEQY
TRBJ2-3	TRBV24-1	-	ATKTSGSTDTQY
TRBJ1-6	TRBV6-5	-	ASNLRFPLH
TRBJ2-7	TRBV7-6	once	ASSLEVRTATSEQY
TRBJ2-7	TRBV7-2	few	ASSLGQGGYEQY
TRBJ2-6	TRBV6-5	few	ATENQGAGANVLT
TRBJ2-7	TRBV5-1	once	ASRLLPGTGETEQY
TRBJ2-7	TRBV4-2	-	ASSPRGTAGTSGSELYRYEQY
TRBJ2-4	TRBV24-1	-	ATSDFGGSAQY
TRBJ2-2	TRBV19	-	ASREPDFAGISGELF
TRBJ1-4	TRBV3-1/TRBV3-2	-	ASSQRDRGEKLF
TRBJ1-5	TRBV2	-	ASSGGQANSNQPQH
TRBJ2-7	TRBV7-2	-	ASSLVAGISYEQY
TRBJ1-4	TRBV5-5	once	ASSWVPGTGNEKLF
TRBJ1-4	TRBV11-1	-	ASSLSAGTGVEKLF